The source of this TCR beta chain is a study of breast tumors, draining lymph nodes, adjacent tissues. V lost 3 bases, J lost 4 bases, and 13 bases lay in between. The CDR3 has 15 residues. CDR1 and CDR2 from the germline V gene are LNHDA and SQIVND (reference sequence). Study-level points and caveats: Luminal-like breast cancer showed significantly greater tumor-nontumor repertoire similarity than basal-like breast cancer did. Tumors had less TCR diversity than lymph nodes, more than nontumor tissue. The lymph node origin of tumor T cells was framed as consistent with a hypothesis, not demonstrated. Findings are consistent with lymph node origin and intratumoral expansion of most tumor T cells.

Samples came from axillary lymph nodes draining the breast cancer. The table lists this clonotype with many counts. As yet, its antigen is unknown. A single record per CDR3 protein comes from TCRdb applying MiXCR to the multiplex PCR reads. The sample gives 150,000 or so distinct CDR3 sequences, roughly a third of which show up once; around 4% is in the top ten. Source material: axillary lymph node tissue. The chain is built from TRBV19 and TRBJ1-5; D gene unclear. The receptor comes from a female donor with breast cancer. Some clones in this sample may be carry-over from other donors' samples. The CDR3 nucleotides are TGTGCCAGTAGTATCTTTCAGACGGTAAATCAGCCCCAGCATTTT. Protein: CASSIFQTVNQPQHF.